What follows describes a single TCR beta chain. Sequenced by immunoSEQ multiplex PCR; TCRdb stores in-frame clones only, minus some. The table shows around 2,000,000 clones, with over 85% occurring only once. The data were obtained in a study of shared clonotypes between healthy human individuals. The V end was cut by 0 bases, the J end by 8 bases, with 13 bases between. CDR1 MNHNY and CDR2 SVGAGI come from the germline V gene (reference sequence). The CDR3 contains 15 residues. Material for sequencing was naive CD4+ T cells sorted from blood. The subset here: CD45RA+ positively selected. The chain is built from TRBV6-6 and TRBJ1-4, with D unclear. The clonotype comes from a man aged 18-30 years in good health. CDR3 sequence (DNA): TGTGCCAGCAGTTACTCGGAACAGACATTAGAAAAACTGTTTTTT. It specifies CASSYSEQTLEKLFF.